This TCR beta chain stems from a study of blood T cell repertoires in COVID-19. Study members were between about 18 and 100 years old and lived in some 26 US regions. Participant-given clinical history determined each cohort assignment. In Cohort 3, a recovered donor had either two negative PCRs, clearance, or symptom resolution. Using immunoSEQ multiplex PCR, the repertoire was profiled, and TCRdb retains in-frame clones only, with some absent. The table includes about 140,000 clones, about 75% detected once. The receptor comes from a woman aged 50 to 60 who had recovered from COVID-19. What was sequenced was PBMCs or T cells enriched from blood (not recorded which).

The CDR3 bases are TGTGCCAGCAGTCCAAGAGTCGGGGTGTTGCAGCCCCAGCATTTT. This encodes CASSPRVGVLQPQHF. V usage is TRBV7-8 and J usage is TRBJ1-5; no clear D gene. Germline CDR1 SGHVS, CDR2 FQNEAQ. Trimming took off 6 bases at V and 7 bases at J, with 19 bases between the two ends. There are 15 residues in the CDR3. The full variable domain, in which reference TRBV7-8 and TRBJ1-5 provide the parts outside the CDR3, is GAGVSQSPRYKVAKRGQDVALRCDPISGHVSLFWYQQALGQGPEFLTYFQNEAQLDKSGLPSDRFFAERPEGSVSTLKIQRTQQEDSAVYLCASSPRVGVLQPQHFGDGTRLSIL.